The 25 T cell receptor beta chains in this list originate from one sample, sequenced in a study of T cells in localized non-small cell lung cancer. Libraries were prepared by immunoSEQ multiplex PCR; TCRdb keeps only in-frame clonotypes and omits some of them. The sample records approximately 1,200 clones, 30% to 35% being singletons. The source material was normal lung tissue next to the tumor, sampled before any cancer treatment. These receptors all come from a male donor aged 60 or older with stage I squamous cell lung carcinoma.

This clone was seen a few times. This chain connects TRBV9 to TRBJ2-5; D is unresolved. Germline CDR1 and CDR2: SGDLS and YYNGEE. The CDR3 covers 16 residues. V lost 5 bases and J 0 bases, leaving 17 bases between the germline ends. The CDR3: CASRGFEASYQETQYF. The CDR3 DNA sequence: TGTGCCAGCAGGGGGTTCGAGGCCTCGTACCAAGAGACCCAGTACTTC.

The chain joins TRBV30 to TRBJ1-4; D is uncertain. Trimming removed 2 bases from V and 5 bases from J, with 6 bases in between. Germline CDR1 and CDR2: GTSNPN and SVGIG (reference sequence). The CDR3 runs to 12 residues. CDR3 amino acids: CAWSPGNEKLFF. CDR3 in DNA: TGTGCCTGGAGTCCCGGCAATGAAAAACTGTTTTTT.

This clone was recorded a few times. The V gene is TRBV12-5, the J gene TRBJ1-5; D is unclear. The CDR3 sequence is 13 residues long. Between the trimmed V and J ends, which lost 5 bases and 4 bases, there was a span of 9 bases. Germline V gene data show CDR1 as LGHNT and CDR2 as FRNRAP. The DNA of the CDR3 is TGTGCTAGTGGTCTAATAGCAAATCAGCCCCAGCATTTT. Translated, it gives CASGLIANQPQHF. Combining the CDR3 with reference TRBV12-5 and TRBJ1-5 gives the whole variable domain DARVTQTPRHKVTEMGQEVTMRCQPILGHNTVFWYRQTMMQGLELLAYFRNRAPLDDSGMPKDRFSAEMPDATLATLKIQPSEPRDSAVYFCASGLIANQPQHFGDGTRLSIL.

The rearrangement links TRBV19 to TRBJ2-4, with 8 bases aligning to TRBD1. Germline lookup yields CDR1 LNHDA and CDR2 SQIVND (reference sequence). With V trimmed by 6 bases and J by 2 bases, 9 bases remained unmatched. This CDR3 region has 16 residues. The CDR3 sequence is CASSTTGVTPKNIQYF. The CDR3 DNA sequence: TGTGCCAGTAGCACGACAGGGGTGACCCCCAAAAACATTCAGTACTTC. The full variable domain, completed using reference TRBV19 and TRBJ2-4, is DGGITQSPKYLFRKEGQNVTLSCEQNLNHDAMYWYRQDPGQGLRLIYYSQIVNDFQKGDIAEGYSVSREKKESFPLTVTSAQKNPTAFYLCASSTTGVTPKNIQYFGAGTRLSVL.

The chain links TRBV19 to TRBJ2-6; tentative D call: TRBD1 (5 bases). Trimming stripped 1 base from V and 0 bases from J, with 13 bases between. Germline V CDR1 and CDR2: LNHDA, SQIVND (reference sequence). The CDR3 runs 18 residues. CDR3 nucleotides: TGTGCCAGTAGTATAGTCCCCAGGGCGTTCTCTGGGGCCAACGTCCTGACTTTC. Protein: CASSIVPRAFSGANVLTF. The whole variable domain, remainder taken from reference TRBV19 and TRBJ2-6, is DGGITQSPKYLFRKEGQNVTLSCEQNLNHDAMYWYRQDPGQGLRLIYYSQIVNDFQKGDIAEGYSVSREKKESFPLTVTSAQKNPTAFYLCASSIVPRAFSGANVLTFGAGSRLTVL.

This clone is medium-sized (0.01 to 0.1%) within its sample. This sequence joins TRBV11-3 and TRBJ1-2; 7 bases align to TRBD1. After removal of 4 bases from V and 5 bases from J, the junction contained 7 bases not matched to a gene. There are 14 residues in the CDR3. Per germline, CDR1 SGHNT and CDR2 YENEEA. The CDR3 is CASSSPEGQYGYTF. The CDR3 DNA sequence: TGTGCCAGCAGCTCCCCAGAGGGACAGTATGGCTACACCTTC.

The J gene is TRBJ1-1, the V gene TRBV28; D gene ambiguous. The CDR3 spans 12 residues. Between the trimmed V and J ends, which lost 6 bases and 0 bases, there was a span of 5 bases. Per germline, CDR1 MDHEN and CDR2 SYDVKM. The DNA for the CDR3 is TGTGCCAGCAGCCGGATGAACACTGAAGCTTTCTTT. Its protein product is CASSRMNTEAFF.

The chain is built from TRBV9 and TRBJ1-1; D possibly corresponds to TRBD1 (6 bases). CDR3 length: 17 residues. V lost 4 bases and J 2 bases, leaving 21 bases between the germline ends. Germline V lookup: CDR1 SGDLS, CDR2 YYNGEE. In DNA, the CDR3 is TGTGCCAGCAGCATGAACCCAACCGGGACATCAAACACTGAAGCTTTCTTT. Translating gives CASSMNPTGTSNTEAFF. Supplemented by reference TRBV9 and TRBJ1-1, the full variable domain reads DSGVTQTPKHLITATGQRVTLRCSPRSGDLSVYWYQQSLDQGLQFLIQYYNGEERAKGNILERFSAQQFPDLHSELNLSSLELGDSALYFCASSMNPTGTSNTEAFFGQGTRLTVV.

The genes are TRBV18 and TRBJ2-7, with 8 bases lining up with TRBD1. This CDR3 spans 15 amino acids. Germline lookup yields CDR1 KGHSH and CDR2 LQKENI. The junction had 4 bases not matched to a gene; V was cut back by 1 base and J by 2 bases. Here the CDR3 DNA reads TGTGCCAGCTCACCACAGACAGGGGACCCCTACGAGCAGTACTTC. Translated, it gives CASSPQTGDPYEQYF. Variable domain in full (rest from reference TRBV18 and TRBJ2-7): NAGVMQNPRHLVRRRGQEARLRCSPMKGHSHVYWYRQLPEEGLKFMVYLQKENIIDESGMPKERFSAEFPKEGPSILRIQQVVRGDSAAYFCASSPQTGDPYEQYFGPGTRLTVT.

The chain joins TRBV9 to TRBJ2-7; D is unresolved. The CDR3 is 14 residues long. Deletions cut 1 base from V and 3 bases from J, with 11 bases between. The germline V gene encodes CDR1 SGDLS and CDR2 YYNGEE. Here the CDR3 reads CASSVTSQGYEQYF. The CDR3, as DNA: TGTGCCAGCAGCGTAACATCACAAGGCTACGAGCAGTACTTC.

This clone has a handful of counts. In DNA form, the CDR3 reads TGTGCCAGCAGCGTAAGTACAGGGGAAGCGACAGATGAGCAGTTCTTC. The encoded protein is CASSVSTGEATDEQFF. The chain has TRBV9 and TRBJ2-1; TRBD1 matches at 7 bases. The CDR3 spans 16 residues. The germline CDR1 and CDR2 sequences are SGDLS and YYNGEE. V shed 1 base and J 8 bases; nucleotides not matched to a gene: 12.

This clone was found a few times. This chain connects TRBV9 to TRBJ1-6; D call uncertain. In germline, CDR1 is SGDLS, CDR2 YYNGEE. CDR3 length: 16 amino acids. V lost 1 base and J lost 5, with 13 bases in between. Written as DNA, the CDR3 is TGTGCCAGCAGCGTAACGGGCCAGCCGAATAATTCACCCCTCCACTTT. Amino acids: CASSVTGQPNNSPLHF.

The CDR3 reads CASSEGRGPGQPQHF. The CDR3 nucleotides are TGTGCCAGCAGTGAAGGCAGGGGGCCAGGTCAGCCCCAGCATTTT. V gene TRBV6-1 combines with J gene TRBJ1-5, with 8 bases lining up with TRBD1. The germline V gene has CDR1 MNHNS and CDR2 SASEGT. The J segment lost 6 bases and the V segment lost 1 base, leaving 5 bases of the junction unmatched. The CDR3 loop spans 15 amino acids.

In its sample, this clone ranks as medium-sized. The V call is TRBV11-3, the J call TRBJ1-1; D unresolved. The V gene's germline CDR1 is SGHNT and CDR2 YENEEA. V was pared by 5 bases and J by 6 bases, with 22 bases between. This CDR3 spans 16 amino acids. CDR3 coding DNA: TGTGCCAGCAGCCCCTCCTCCGTCGGGGTTTGGGCTGAAGCTTTCTTT. Its protein is CASSPSSVGVWAEAFF.

This clone turned up a few times. V and J are TRBV6-8 and TRBJ1-1; unclear D gene. Germline V lookup: CDR1 MNHGY, CDR2 SAAAGT. This CDR3 comprises 13 residues. The V and J ends lost 8 bases and 1 base respectively, with 11 bases between them. CDR3 bases: TGTGCCAGCCAGGAGGGCCAGAACACTGAAGCTTTCTTT. Amino acid sequence: CASQEGQNTEAFF.

By share, this clone ranks as medium-sized (0.01 to 0.1%). V is TRBV6-8 and J is TRBJ2-7; maybe TRBD1 (5 bases). V lost 8 bases, J lost 3 bases, and 11 bases lay in between. The germline CDR1 and CDR2 sequences are MNHGY and SAAAGT. This CDR3 region has 12 residues. The CDR3 protein is CASGGRVYEQYF. The CDR3 DNA sequence: TGTGCCAGCGGTGGCAGGGTCTACGAGCAGTACTTC.

This chain uses TRBV7-7 with TRBJ2-1; weak D call: TRBD1 (6 bases). The CDR3 is 16 amino acids. The germline V gene encodes CDR1 SSHAT and CDR2 FNYEAQ (reference sequence). The V end lost 2 bases, the J end lost 3 bases, and 14 bases lay between the germline ends. CDR3 sequence: CASSLIGQSYYNEQFF. The CDR3 DNA sequence: TGTGCCAGCAGCTTAATCGGACAGAGCTACTACAATGAGCAGTTCTTC.

The gene calls are TRBV19 and TRBJ2-1, with 8 bases that match TRBD1. V was pared by 0 bases and J by 1 base, with 8 bases of the junction left unmatched. Per the germline V gene, CDR1 is LNHDA and CDR2 is SQIVND (reference sequence). The CDR3 consists of 18 residues. The CDR3 is CASSIDGTGSLSYNEQFF. The CDR3 DNA reads TGTGCCAGTAGTATAGATGGGACAGGATCCCTATCCTACAATGAGCAGTTCTTC.

The table lists this clone with a few counts. The V call is TRBV11-3, the J call TRBJ1-2; possibly TRBD1 for D (6 bases). Germline V gene data show CDR1 as SGHNT and CDR2 as YENEEA. The V and J ends lost 5 bases and 9 bases respectively, with 19 bases between them. This CDR3 comprises 14 residues. CDR3 bases: TGTGCCAGCAGCCCCTTCCAAAGGGGGAAGAGCTACACCTTC. Translated, it gives CASSPFQRGKSYTF.

This clone was detected only a few times. The V call is TRBV30, the J call TRBJ2-7, with TRBD1 matching 8 bases. The trim removed 0 bases at V and 7 bases at J, leaving 14 bases unmatched. This CDR3 contains 16 residues. Germline CDR1 reads GTSNPN; CDR2 reads SVGIG (reference sequence). CDR3: CAWSVLRTGTSNEQYF. The CDR3 region has the DNA TGTGCCTGGAGTGTACTCCGGACAGGGACATCTAATGAGCAGTACTTC.

This clone was seen a few times. The chain combines TRBV18 with TRBJ1-4; 7 nucleotides match TRBD1. V shed 2 bases and J 3 bases; nucleotides not matched to a gene: 9. The germline V gene encodes CDR1 KGHSH and CDR2 LQKENI. The CDR3 consists of 17 residues. Written as DNA, the CDR3 is TGTGCCAGCTCACCAAGGCCGAACAGGGGACCTAATGAAAAACTGTTTTTT. It encodes CASSPRPNRGPNEKLFF.

The chain employs TRBV6-8 and TRBJ1-2; perhaps TRBD1 as D (5 bases). V lost 10 bases to trimming and J lost 0 bases, with 21 bases between them. CDR1 is MNHGY and CDR2 is SAAAGT in the germline V gene. The CDR3 is 16 amino acids. The CDR3 protein is CATQLDLGASNYGYTF. DNA of the CDR3: TGTGCCACCCAACTGGACCTCGGGGCTTCTAACTATGGCTACACCTTC.

The V and J genes are TRBV28 and TRBJ1-4, with 7 positions matching TRBD1. Germline loops: CDR1 MDHEN, CDR2 SYDVKM. This CDR3 contains 14 residues. The V gene end was trimmed by 8 bases and the J gene end by 5 bases; junction bases not matched to a gene: 8. The DNA of the CDR3 is TGTGCCAGCCTTCTTGGACAGGCAAATGAAAAACTGTTTTTT. Protein: CASLLGQANEKLFF.

The chain recombines TRBV19 with TRBJ1-1, with D perhaps TRBD1 (5 bases). The CDR3 has 12 amino acids. With 7 bases removed from V and 5 bases from J, the gap between germline ends came to 11 bases. The germline CDR1 and CDR2 sequences are LNHDA and SQIVND (reference sequence). The CDR3 nucleotides are TGTGCCAGTACCGGGGCGGGGACTGAAGCTTTCTTT. Translated, it gives CASTGAGTEAFF.

The CDR3 DNA sequence: TGTGCCAGCAGTTTATCCCTCCGGGACAGGGGTAAGAATACGCAGTATTTT. Protein sequence: CASSLSLRDRGKNTQYF. The chain recombines TRBV28 with TRBJ2-3; the match to TRBD1 covers 10 bases. The junction had 11 bases not matched to a gene; V was cut back by 1 base and J by 7 bases. The CDR3 is 17 residues long. Germline assignment: CDR1 MDHEN and CDR2 SYDVKM.